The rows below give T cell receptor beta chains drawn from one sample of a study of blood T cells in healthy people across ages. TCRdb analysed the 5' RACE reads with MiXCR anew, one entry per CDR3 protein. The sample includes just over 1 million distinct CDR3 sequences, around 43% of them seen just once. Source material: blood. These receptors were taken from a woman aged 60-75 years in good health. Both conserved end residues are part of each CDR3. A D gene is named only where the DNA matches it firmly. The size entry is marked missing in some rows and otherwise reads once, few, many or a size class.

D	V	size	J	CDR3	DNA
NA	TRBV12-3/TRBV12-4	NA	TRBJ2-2	CASSEGHMTGELFF	TGTGCCAGCAGTGAGGGACACATGACCGGGGAGCTGTTTTTT
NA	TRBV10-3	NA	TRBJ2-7	CAISEVGRPYEQYF	TGTGCCATCAGTGAAGTTGGGCGGCCCTACGAGCAGTACTTC
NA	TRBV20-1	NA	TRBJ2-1	CSAPGFSYNEQFF	TGCAGTGCTCCAGGGTTCTCCTACAATGAGCAGTTCTTC
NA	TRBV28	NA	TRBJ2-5	CASSVPGQAGTQYF	TGTGCCAGCAGTGTCCCCGGGCAAGCGGGGACCCAGTACTTC
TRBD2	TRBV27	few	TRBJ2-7	CASRPGLAGDEQYF	TGTGCCAGCAGACCCGGACTAGCGGGAGACGAGCAGTACTTC
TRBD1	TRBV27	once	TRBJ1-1	CASSRPRQGRWGTEAFF	TGTGCCAGCAGTCGACCAAGACAGGGGCGGTGGGGCACTGAAGCTTTCTTT
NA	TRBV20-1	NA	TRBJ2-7	CSADRMAYEQYF	TGCAGTGCCGACAGGATGGCCTACGAGCAGTACTTC
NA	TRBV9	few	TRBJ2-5	CASSVDLSQETQYF	TGTGCCAGCAGCGTAGATCTGAGCCAGGAGACCCAGTACTTC
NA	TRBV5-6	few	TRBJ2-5	CASSFRVSGIKETQYF	TGTGCCAGCAGCTTCCGGGTGAGCGGCATCAAAGAGACCCAGTACTTC
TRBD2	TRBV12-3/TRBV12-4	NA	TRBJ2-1	CASGGRSVEQFF	TGTGCCAGCGGCGGGAGGTCGGTTGAGCAGTTCTTC
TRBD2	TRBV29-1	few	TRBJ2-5	CSVLAGGLETQYF	TGCAGCGTTCTAGCGGGAGGGCTTGAGACCCAGTACTTC
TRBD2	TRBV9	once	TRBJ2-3	CASSISGSDTDTQYF	TGTGCCAGCAGCATTAGCGGGAGTGACACAGATACGCAGTATTTT
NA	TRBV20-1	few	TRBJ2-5	CSAVYREVGETQYF	TGCAGTGCTGTCTACAGGGAGGTAGGAGAGACCCAGTACTTC
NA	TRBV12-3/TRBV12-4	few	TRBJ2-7	CASSPGLTSAYEQYF	TGTGCCAGCAGCCCAGGTTTGACATCCGCCTACGAGCAGTACTTC
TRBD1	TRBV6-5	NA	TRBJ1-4	CASSADRVSKLFF	TGTGCCAGCAGTGCGGACAGGGTGAGCAAACTGTTTTTT
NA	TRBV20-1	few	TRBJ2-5	CSALPRRAAKETQYF	TGCAGTGCTTTACCGCGCCGAGCCGCCAAAGAGACCCAGTACTTC